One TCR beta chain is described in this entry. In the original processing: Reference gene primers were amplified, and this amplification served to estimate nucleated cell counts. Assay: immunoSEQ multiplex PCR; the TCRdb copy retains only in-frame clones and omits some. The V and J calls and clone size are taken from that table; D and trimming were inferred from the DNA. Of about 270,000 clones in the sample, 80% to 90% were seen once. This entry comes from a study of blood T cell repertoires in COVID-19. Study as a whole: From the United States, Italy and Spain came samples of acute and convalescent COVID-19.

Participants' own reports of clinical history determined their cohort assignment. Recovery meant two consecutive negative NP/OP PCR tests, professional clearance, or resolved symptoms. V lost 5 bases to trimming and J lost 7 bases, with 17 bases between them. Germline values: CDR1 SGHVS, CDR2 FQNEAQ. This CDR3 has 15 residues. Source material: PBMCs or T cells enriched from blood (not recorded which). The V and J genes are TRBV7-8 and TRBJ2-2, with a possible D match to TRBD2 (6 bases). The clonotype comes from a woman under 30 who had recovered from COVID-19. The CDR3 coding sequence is TGTGCCAGCAGCCCCGGGGTACGGCGGGACGGGGAGCTGTTTTTT. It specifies CASSPGVRRDGELFF.